Listed below are T cell receptor beta chains from one sample, sequenced in a study of T-cell memory formation after mild COVID-19. In TCRdb, the 5' RACE reads were re-called with MiXCR into one record per CDR3 protein. Found here are 200,000 to 300,000 distinct CDR3 sequences, 16% of them singletons; the top ten hold approximately 20%. Source material: PBMCs or a T cell subset sorted from them (not recorded which). These receptors were collected from a man between 18 and 35 years old who had mild COVID-19 (a few samples of this study predate the infection). Cell type and time point are not known. Each CDR3 is given with its conserved first and last residue. A D gene is named only where the DNA matches it firmly.

v_call	d_call	j_call	cdr3_aa
TRBV19	.	TRBJ1-2	CASTPGIGYGYTF
TRBV11-2	.	TRBJ2-2	CASSLEAGPGELFF
TRBV5-1	.	TRBJ2-3	CASRALGSTDTQYF
TRBV20-1	.	TRBJ2-6	CSASPPGLTGANVLTF
TRBV7-9	.	TRBJ1-1	CASRVGPGLTEAFF
TRBV4-2	TRBD1	TRBJ1-4	CASSQWDREEEKLFF
TRBV27	.	TRBJ1-1	CASSPGWGGAGNTEAFF
TRBV20-1	TRBD1	TRBJ2-5	CSANTGTGQQETQYF
TRBV9	.	TRBJ2-5	CASSVAGIIQETQYF
TRBV20-1	TRBD2	TRBJ2-3	CSAKLAGGRGGADTQYF
TRBV7-8	.	TRBJ1-2	CASSLGWGREWSYGYTF
TRBV15	.	TRBJ1-2	CATSRMGIPLPPGYTF
TRBV12-3/TRBV12-4	.	TRBJ2-2	CASSPQGRELFF
TRBV4-3	TRBD2	TRBJ2-3	CASSQVSGRSTDTQYF
TRBV5-4	TRBD1	TRBJ2-5	CASSSGQGPQETQYF
TRBV6-5	.	TRBJ1-6	CASRGRGAGSYNSPLHF
TRBV4-3	.	TRBJ1-5	CASSQVVNQPQHF
TRBV6-2/TRBV6-3	TRBD1	TRBJ1-5	CAGRDTDRLNQPQHF
TRBV11-3	TRBD1	TRBJ2-4	CASTSRDRGGGNIQYF
TRBV9	TRBD1	TRBJ1-4	CASSRRQGGEKLFF
TRBV6-4	.	TRBJ2-1	CASSTSGTENEQFF
TRBV7-3	.	TRBJ1-2	CASSPGYRAGYGYTF
TRBV7-9	TRBD1	TRBJ2-5	CASSSKQDGTGQETQYF
TRBV7-2	TRBD1	TRBJ1-2	CASSLVAGTDYGYTF
TRBV14	.	TRBJ1-1	CASSPRQKGLDTEAFF
TRBV19	TRBD2	TRBJ2-1	CASAPLSGGSYNEQFF
TRBV18	.	TRBJ2-3	CASSPRSPTDTQYF
TRBV15	TRBD2	TRBJ2-1	CAASIQRGAGQFF
TRBV12-3/TRBV12-4	TRBD1	TRBJ2-7	CASSWDRRTEQYF
TRBV7-2	TRBD1	TRBJ1-5	CASSPGQDRVDQPQHF
TRBV3-1	.	TRBJ2-3	CASSQLGVADTQYF
TRBV20-1	.	TRBJ1-1	CSAAQRNTEAFF
TRBV4-3	.	TRBJ1-1	CASSQEWESAGMNTEAFF
TRBV19	TRBD1	TRBJ1-6	CASSIGTGGYSPLHF
TRBV4-1	.	TRBJ1-4	CASSPVDGEWELFF
TRBV3-1	.	TRBJ1-3	CASSPPSPAPGNTIYF
TRBV20-1	TRBD2	TRBJ2-1	CSARTSGGQRNEQFF
TRBV12-3/TRBV12-4	TRBD1	TRBJ2-1	CASSLDRGSDEQFF
TRBV15	TRBD1	TRBJ2-7	CATSRRTGSYEQYF
TRBV7-6	.	TRBJ1-2	CASSGEDGGYGYTF
TRBV6-6	TRBD1	TRBJ2-7	CASSYAGQGSYEQYF
TRBV4-1	.	TRBJ2-7	CASSQGGTDYEQYF
TRBV25-1	.	TRBJ1-2	CASSMRGANGYTF
TRBV6-5	.	TRBJ2-7	CASSRPSGGLRGEQYF
TRBV9	.	TRBJ1-1	CASSPGGTNTEAFF
TRBV6-6	.	TRBJ2-5	CASSYLSSEETQYF
TRBV9	.	TRBJ1-5	CASSPRAGINSPQHF
TRBV29-1	.	TRBJ1-2	CSVRSNYGYTF
TRBV4-1	.	TRBJ2-7	CASSQDIARTQGLEQYF
TRBV7-2	TRBD1	TRBJ1-2	CASSPDREYGYTF
TRBV5-1	.	TRBJ1-4	CASSFTYATNEKLFF
TRBV6-5	.	TRBJ1-2	CASSLGPPSLNYGYTF